These 13 T cell receptor beta chains came from one sample sequenced in a study of molecular identifiers for immune sequencing clone quantification. One entry per CDR3 protein, called by TCRdb with MiXCR from the PCR reads. The table lists 400,000 to 600,000 distinct CDR3 sequences, around 23% of them singletons. The sample comprised naive CD8+ T cells from blood, with Jurkat cell RNA spiked in. Subset here: FACS-sorted CD8+CD4-CCR7+CD45RA+ naive T cells. The receptors come from a human donor in good health. Some libraries in this study had Jurkat cell RNA spiked in.

V is TRBV12-3 or TRBV12-4 and J is TRBJ2-1; possible D gene TRBD2, 6 bases. CDR3 length equals 14 residues. The V end lost 4 bases, the J end lost 2 bases, and 9 bases lay between the germline ends. The CDR3 here is CASSWTTPYNEQFF. CDR3 sequence (DNA): TGTGCCAGCAGTTGGACTACTCCCTACAATGAGCAGTTCTTC.

This clonotype was detected ten times or more. The rearrangement uses TRBV7-9 and TRBJ2-6, with a weak D call TRBD1 (5 bases). The V and J ends lost 5 bases and 3 bases respectively, with 14 bases between them. From germline, CDR1 is SEHNR and CDR2 FQNEAQ (reference sequence). The CDR3 has 16 residues. CDR3 amino acids: CASSPRQGYGANVLTF. CDR3 bases: TGTGCCAGCAGCCCGCGGCAGGGTTATGGGGCCAACGTCCTGACTTTC.

The V and J genes are TRBV5-1 and TRBJ2-5, with 9 bases aligning to TRBD1. From germline, CDR1 is SGHRS and CDR2 YFSETQ. V trimming: 4 bases; J trimming: 0 bases; junction bases outside the gene matches: 19. This CDR3 has 20 residues. CDR3 region: CASSQGSAFQTGGYQETQYF. CDR3 coding DNA: TGCGCCAGCAGCCAGGGGTCGGCGTTTCAGACAGGGGGATACCAAGAGACCCAGTACTTC.

Remarks on this clonotype: A much bigger clone sits one base away, suggesting this may be a read error. The J gene is TRBJ1-1, the V gene TRBV6-2 or TRBV6-3; TRBD1 aligns across 8 bases. Germline V gene data show CDR1 as MNHEY and CDR2 as SVGEGT. The CDR3 runs 15 residues. J lost 7 bases, V lost 9 bases, and 16 bases had no gene match. CDR3 region: CARSPRGQASGEAFF. The CDR3, as DNA: TGTGCCAGAAGTCCCCGGGGACAGGCCTCTGGTGAAGCTTTCTTT.

This clonotype was observed at least ten times. This chain uses TRBV6-2 or TRBV6-3 with TRBJ2-3; 7 nucleotides line up with TRBD2. The CDR3 is made up of 15 amino acids. CDR1 is MNHEY, CDR2 SVGEGT, per germline. Trimming took 6 bases from V and 0 from J; bases not matched to a gene: 6. The CDR3 loop reads CASRDLAASTDTQYF. The CDR3 coding sequence is TGTGCCAGCAGGGACCTAGCGGCTAGCACAGATACGCAGTATTTT.

This clonotype was detected ten times or more. The V call is TRBV7-2, the J call TRBJ2-3; D is unclear. The CDR3 sequence is 15 residues long. CDR1 is SGHTA, CDR2 FQGNSA, per germline. With 6 bases removed from V and 0 bases from J, the gap between germline ends came to 13 bases. Here the CDR3 reads CASSIGWASTDTQYF. The CDR3 DNA follows: TGTGCCAGCAGTATAGGGTGGGCCAGCACAGATACGCAGTATTTT.

The V and J genes are TRBV7-6 and TRBJ2-7, with 8 bases fitting TRBD1. The CDR3 length is 16 residues. From germline, CDR1 is SGHVS and CDR2 FNYEAQ. With V trimmed by 2 bases and J by 4 bases, 10 bases remained unmatched. The CDR3 sequence: CASSLTGQGEGYEQYF. The CDR3 DNA follows: TGTGCCAGCAGCTTAACCGGACAGGGAGAGGGGTACGAGCAGTACTTC.

This chain connects TRBV28 to TRBJ2-7; 11 nucleotides align to TRBD2. The germline gives CDR1 MDHEN, CDR2 SYDVKM. The length of the CDR3 is 16 residues. V was pared by 5 bases and J by 5 bases, with 11 bases of the junction left unmatched. The CDR3 sequence: CASSPILLAGAHEQYF. The CDR3 DNA reads as TGTGCCAGCAGTCCCATCTTACTAGCGGGAGCCCACGAGCAGTACTTC.

This clonotype was found a few times. The chain employs TRBV29-1 and TRBJ1-2, with a possible D match to TRBD1 (5 bases). Trimming removed 7 bases at V and 0 bases at J, with 12 bases between. Per germline, CDR1 SQVTM and CDR2 ANQGSEA. CDR3 length: 13 residues. CDR3 DNA sequence: TGCAGCGCTAGGGGAGCAGCTAACTATGGCTACACCTTC. Protein: CSARGAANYGYTF. Complete variable domain (other parts from reference TRBV29-1 and TRBJ1-2): SAVISQKPSRDICQRGTSLTIQCQVDSQVTMMFWYRQQPGQSLTLIATANQGSEATYESGFVIDKFPISRPNLTFSTLTVSNMSPEDSSIYLCSARGAANYGYTFGSGTRLTVV.

This clonotype has only a few counts. The genes are TRBV5-1 and TRBJ2-2; tentatively, D is TRBD2 (7 bases). This CDR3 spans 15 amino acids. From germline, CDR1 is SGHRS and CDR2 YFSETQ. Between the trimmed V and J ends, which lost 0 bases and 5 bases, there was a span of 11 bases. The CDR3 spells CASSLEQGGTGELFF. Written as DNA, the CDR3 is TGCGCCAGCAGCTTGGAACAGGGAGGGACCGGGGAGCTGTTTTTT. Full variable domain (remainder filled in from reference TRBV5-1 and TRBJ2-2): KAGVTQTPRYLIKTRGQQVTLSCSPISGHRSVSWYQQTPGQGLQFLFEYFSETQRNKGNFPGRFSGRQFSNSRSEMNVSTLELGDSALYLCASSLEQGGTGELFFGEGSRLTVL.

The chain has TRBV3-1 and TRBJ2-2, with TRBD2 matching over 12 bases. With 0 bases clipped from V and 9 bases from J, the junction kept 8 bases outside the gene matches. CDR3 length equals 17 residues. Germline V gives CDR1 LGHDT, CDR2 YNNKEL (reference sequence). The CDR3 DNA reads as TGTGCCAGCAGCCAAGATAGGGCTAGCGGGAGGGCCTGGGAGCTGTTTTTT. It translates to CASSQDRASGRAWELFF. The full variable domain, with the rest looked up from reference TRBV3-1 and TRBJ2-2, is DTAVSQTPKYLVTQMGNDKSIKCEQNLGHDTMYWYKQDSKKFLKIMFSYNNKELIINETVPNRFSPKSPDKAHLNLHINSLELGDSAVYFCASSQDRASGRAWELFFGEGSRLTVL.

This chain links TRBV4-1 with TRBJ2-7; tentatively, D is TRBD1 (5 bases). This CDR3 contains 13 residues. Germline V gives CDR1 MGHRA, CDR2 YSYEKL. V was shortened by 4 bases and J by 3 bases, with 10 bases between the two germline ends. The CDR3 DNA follows: TGCGCCAGCAGCCTCAATAGGGGCTACGAGCAGTACTTC. As protein: CASSLNRGYEQYF.

CDR3 loop: CASTKPGLASYNEQFF. The DNA of the CDR3 is TGTGCCAGCACCAAACCGGGACTAGCGAGCTACAATGAGCAGTTCTTC. This sequence joins TRBV25-1 and TRBJ2-1; 10 bases align to TRBD2. The CDR3 runs 16 residues. CDR1 MGHDK and CDR2 SYGVNS come from the germline V gene. The V and J ends lost 7 bases and 3 bases, in that order; junction bases with no gene match: 9.